A single sample gave rise to the 31 T cell receptor beta chains below, sequenced in a study of T cells in Graves' hyperthyroidism and ophthalmopathy. It was RNA transcripts that yielded the amplified TCR beta CDR3 regions. The TCR CDR3 first-round RT-PCR relied on the HTBI primer set. TCRdb redid the calling of the multiplex PCR reads with MiXCR, one entry per CDR3 protein. Seen here are approximately 500,000 distinct CDR3 sequences, 46% observed once, and the top ten hold approximately 8.4%. Sequencing was carried out using peripheral blood or thyroid tissue (not recorded which). These receptors were taken from a woman younger than 35 with Graves' hyperthyroidism.

This clonotype was found many times. The chain employs TRBV6-5 and TRBJ2-7; 9 bases line up with TRBD2. The ends lost 6 bases at V and 1 base at J; junction bases unmatched: 10. In germline, CDR1 is MNHEY, CDR2 SVGAGI. This CDR3 has 16 residues. DNA for the CDR3: TGTGCCAGCAGCCTCCTAACTAGCGGGTCATCCTACGAGCAGTACTTC. Translating it yields CASSLLTSGSSYEQYF.

This clonotype was counted many times. The chain links TRBV6-1 to TRBJ2-7; 9 positions agree with TRBD2. CDR1 and CDR2 (germline): MNHNS, SASEGT. This CDR3 is built from 15 residues. V shed 3 bases, J shed 4 bases, and the junction held 7 bases outside the gene matches. The CDR3 spells CASSEIAGDEYEQYF. CDR3 coding DNA: TGTGCCAGCAGTGAGATAGCGGGAGATGAGTACGAGCAGTACTTC.

This chain links TRBV10-2 with TRBJ2-7; 16 bases are shared with TRBD2. This CDR3 contains 15 residues. The germline CDR1 and CDR2 sequences are WSHSY and SAAADI. With 6 bases clipped from V and 3 bases from J, the junction kept 2 bases outside the gene matches. The CDR3 is CASRGTSGRDYEQYF. The CDR3 nucleotides read TGCGCCAGCAGGGGGACTAGCGGGAGGGACTACGAGCAGTACTTC.

This clonotype was observed a handful of times. This chain links TRBV20-1 with TRBJ2-7, with 8 bases matching TRBD1. V lost 1 base to trimming and J lost 7 bases; unmatched junction nucleotides: 3. This CDR3 contains 12 residues. Germline V lookup: CDR1 DFQATT, CDR2 SNEGSKA (reference sequence). In DNA, the CDR3 is TGCAGTGCTAGAGGGACAGGGAATGAGCAGTACTTC. This encodes CSARGTGNEQYF.

Details on this clonotype: A much larger clone lies one base from this, so it may be a read error. V usage is TRBV5-6 and J usage is TRBJ2-6; D is undetermined. The CDR3 has 15 residues. Germline CDR1 SGHDT, CDR2 YYEEEE. V was trimmed by 2 bases and J by 0 bases, leaving 6 bases between them. For the CDR3, the DNA is TGTGCCAGCAGCTTTAGCCGCTCTGGGGCCAACGTCCTGACTTTC. Translation: CASSFSRSGANVLTF.

In its sample, this clonotype was seen many times. The rearrangement uses TRBV7-9 and TRBJ1-1; the D is unclear. Trimming pared 2 bases from V and 4 bases from J, leaving 5 bases between. The germline gives CDR1 SEHNR, CDR2 FQNEAQ (reference sequence). CDR3 size: 12 residues. CDR3 bases: TGTGCCAGCAGCTTACCCGGCACTGAAGCTTTCTTT. As protein: CASSLPGTEAFF. The full variable domain, in which reference TRBV7-9 and TRBJ1-1 provide the parts outside the CDR3, is DTGVSQNPRHKITKRGQNVTFRCDPISEHNRLYWYRQTLGQGPEFLTYFQNEAQLEKSRLLSDRFSAERPKGSFSTLEIQRTEQGDSAMYLCASSLPGTEAFFGQGTRLTVV.

Ten or more counts support this clonotype. V usage is TRBV5-1 and J usage is TRBJ2-7, with TRBD1 matching 7 bases. Trimming took 0 bases from V and 3 from J; bases not matched to a gene: 3. Germline loops: CDR1 SGHRS, CDR2 YFSETQ. This CDR3 has 14 amino acids. The CDR3 DNA reads as TGCGCCAGCAGCTTGGAGAACAGGGGCTACGAGCAGTACTTC. The encoded protein is CASSLENRGYEQYF.

This clonotype was detected ten times or more. V and J are TRBV6-5 and TRBJ2-7; 10 bases fit TRBD1. CDR3 length equals 15 residues. The junction had 1 base not matched to a gene; V was cut back by 2 bases and J by 0 bases. Germline values: CDR1 MNHEY, CDR2 SVGAGI. Here the CDR3 DNA reads TGTGCCAGCAGTTACGGGACAGGGGTCTCCTACGAGCAGTACTTC. Protein: CASSYGTGVSYEQYF.

This clonotype has ten or more counts. The chain is built from TRBV19 and TRBJ1-1; D gene uncertain. V was clipped by 1 base and J by 1 base, with 10 bases between them. The CDR3 is 15 residues long. Germline V gene lookup returns CDR1 LNHDA and CDR2 SQIVND (reference sequence). CDR3: CASSIARSRNTEAFF. DNA of the CDR3: TGTGCCAGTAGTATAGCCCGAAGCCGGAACACTGAAGCTTTCTTT.

This clonotype was detected ten times or more. The chain is built from TRBV12-5 and TRBJ2-2, with D tentatively TRBD2 (6 bases). Deletions cut 5 bases from V and 2 bases from J, with 9 bases between. This CDR3 is built from 14 residues. Germline V gives CDR1 LGHNT, CDR2 FRNRAP. Here the CDR3 reads CASGPGTNTGELFF. CDR3 nucleotide sequence: TGTGCTAGTGGTCCCGGGACTAACACCGGGGAGCTGTTTTTT.

This clonotype was seen a few times. The V gene is TRBV7-2, the J gene TRBJ2-7, with D possibly TRBD2 on 6 matching bases. The CDR3 has 14 amino acids. V was clipped by 6 bases and J by 2 bases, with 14 bases between them. The V gene's germline CDR1 is SGHTA and CDR2 FQGNSA. CDR3 sequence (DNA): TGTGCCAGCAGTACACCTTCTAGCGCCTACGAGCAGTACTTC. It encodes CASSTPSSAYEQYF.

This clonotype was detected ten times or more. The genes are TRBV27 and TRBJ2-7; D might be TRBD1 or TRBD2, each matching 5 bases. Germline assignment: CDR1 MNHEY and CDR2 SMNVEV (reference sequence). The CDR3 spans 14 residues. Trimming took 7 bases from V and 5 from J, leaving 18 bases between them. DNA for the CDR3: TGTGCCAGCACCCCGGGACCTCGGACCCACGAGCAGTACTTC. Protein product: CASTPGPRTHEQYF.

The chain links TRBV7-3 to TRBJ1-1; the match to TRBD1 covers 7 bases. J lost 6 bases, V lost 2 bases, and 6 bases had no gene match. Looked up from germline, CDR1 is SGHTA and CDR2 is FQGTGA. The CDR3 has 14 amino acids. CDR3 residues: CASSLDRVYSEAFF. CDR3 coding DNA: TGTGCCAGCAGCTTAGACAGGGTGTACTCTGAAGCTTTCTTT.

The CDR3 here is CASSLDRGGGKETQYF. The CDR3 bases are TGTGCCAGCAGCCTGGACAGGGGTGGAGGGAAAGAGACCCAGTACTTC. This chain joins TRBV27 and TRBJ2-5, with 9 nucleotides matching TRBD1. The CDR3 loop spans 16 amino acids. Germline CDR1 and CDR2: MNHEY and SMNVEV (reference sequence). V trimming: 6 bases; J trimming: 3 bases; junction bases outside the gene matches: 11.

The genes are TRBV30 and TRBJ2-2; perhaps TRBD2 as D (6 bases). Trimming removed 3 bases at V and 8 bases at J, with 19 bases between. This CDR3 has 15 amino acids. Germline V gives CDR1 GTSNPN, CDR2 SVGIG (reference sequence). The CDR3 loop reads CAWSPGGTWAGELFF. For the CDR3, the DNA is TGTGCCTGGAGCCCCGGCGGGACTTGGGCGGGGGAGCTGTTTTTT.

The rearrangement joins TRBV15 to TRBJ1-2; 8 bases are a match to TRBD1. The V gene end was trimmed by 1 base and the J gene end by 8 bases; junction bases not matched to a gene: 3. CDR1 LNHNV and CDR2 YYDKDF come from the germline V gene (reference sequence). CDR3 length equals 13 residues. Written as DNA, the CDR3 is TGTGCCACCAGCAGAGGGACAGGGCCCGGCTACACCTTC. Translating it yields CATSRGTGPGYTF.

This clonotype appeared many times. The V gene is TRBV27, the J gene TRBJ2-2; D gene ambiguous. The CDR3 totals 14 residues. V dropped 2 bases and J dropped 4 bases, with 8 bases sitting between them. From germline, CDR1 is MNHEY and CDR2 SMNVEV (reference sequence). The CDR3 here is CASSLRGFTGELFF. As DNA, the CDR3 is TGTGCCAGCAGTTTAAGAGGTTTCACCGGGGAGCTGTTTTTT.

In its sample, this clonotype was seen many times. V usage is TRBV4-1 and J usage is TRBJ1-4; D is ambiguous. The V gene's germline CDR1 is MGHRA and CDR2 YSYEKL. V was clipped by 0 bases and J by 5 bases, with 10 bases between them. There are 15 residues in the CDR3. The CDR3 DNA is TGCGCCAGCAGCCAAGACGCGACACACAATGAAAAACTGTTTTTT. Amino acids: CASSQDATHNEKLFF.

The chain couples TRBV6-5 to TRBJ2-7; D tentatively fits TRBD1 or TRBD2 (6 bases each). Germline V CDR1 and CDR2: MNHEY, SVGAGI. V was trimmed by 6 bases and J by 2 bases, leaving 20 bases between them. This CDR3 spans 16 amino acids. This chain's CDR3 is CASRITFGGLTYEQYF. The CDR3 DNA reads as TGTGCCAGCAGAATAACCTTCGGGGGCCTAACCTACGAGCAGTACTTC.

The chain is built from TRBV7-9 and TRBJ2-1, with D hard to call. Trimming cost V 7 bases and J 4 bases, with 11 bases left between them. CDR1 is SEHNR, CDR2 FQNEAQ, per germline (reference sequence). The CDR3 extends over 13 amino acids. The CDR3 bases are TGTGCCAGCATCGAGGCAGCTTACAATGAGCAGTTCTTC. Its protein product is CASIEAAYNEQFF.

As regards this clonotype: The junction differs from germline at one of its ends, possibly a read error. The rearrangement links TRBV15 to TRBJ1-6; 8 bases agree with TRBD1. The CDR3 is made up of 17 amino acids. Germline loops: CDR1 LNHNV, CDR2 YYDKDF (reference sequence). CDR3 in amino acids: CATSREAGGRRGSPLHF. CDR3 bases: TGTGCCACCAGCCGAGAGGCAGGGGGCCGTCGTGGTTCACCCCTCCACTTT.

This chain joins TRBV9 and TRBJ2-7; D is unresolved. This CDR3 contains 14 residues. Trimming pared 0 bases from V and 2 bases from J, leaving 9 bases between. From germline, CDR1 is SGDLS and CDR2 YYNGEE. The CDR3 DNA sequence: TGTGCCAGCAGCGTAGGTCAGCCCCCCTACGAGCAGTACTTC. This gives the protein CASSVGQPPYEQYF.

The rearrangement joins TRBV20-1 to TRBJ2-5, with 11 bases aligning to TRBD1. The CDR3 has 14 amino acids. The germline V gene encodes CDR1 DFQATT and CDR2 SNEGSKA (reference sequence). V trimming: 3 bases; J trimming: 4 bases; junction bases outside the gene matches: 4. CDR3 amino acids: CSASGQGAGETQYF. Written as DNA, the CDR3 is TGCAGTGCTAGCGGACAGGGGGCCGGAGAGACCCAGTACTTC.

CDR3 in DNA: TGTGCCATCAGTGCCAGCAGCCAAGGCGGGAATCAGCCCCAGCATTTT. Its protein product is CAISASSQGGNQPQHF. The J gene is TRBJ1-5, the V gene TRBV10-3; D unresolved. In germline, CDR1 is ENHRY, CDR2 SYGVKD. V lost 4 bases to trimming and J lost 4 bases, with 17 bases between them. CDR3 length equals 16 residues.

This clonotype has more than one count but fewer than ten. The chain links TRBV7-3 to TRBJ2-7, with D perhaps given as TRBD1 or TRBD2 (6 bases each). Between the trimmed V and J ends, which lost 2 bases and 5 bases, there was a span of 16 bases. This CDR3 comprises 15 residues. Germline loops: CDR1 SGHTA, CDR2 FQGTGA. The CDR3 reads CASSLSGGRINEQYF. CDR3 coding DNA: TGTGCCAGCAGCTTATCTGGGGGGCGCATCAACGAGCAGTACTTC.

Ten or more counts support this clonotype. The J gene is TRBJ1-6, the V gene TRBV6-6; a possible D gene is TRBD1 (6 bases). V lost 2 bases, J lost 9 bases, and 17 bases lay in between. The CDR3 spans 16 residues. CDR1 and CDR2 from the germline V gene are MNHNY and SVGAGI (reference sequence). The CDR3: CASSYPTGYRSSPLHF. The CDR3 coding sequence is TGTGCCAGCAGTTACCCAACAGGGTATAGGAGTTCACCCCTCCACTTT.

This clonotype came up a few times. This chain links TRBV6-5 with TRBJ1-1; no firm D call. The germline V and J ends were trimmed by 2 bases and 0 bases, with 10 bases remaining between them. The CDR3 extends over 15 amino acids. Per germline, CDR1 MNHEY and CDR2 SVGAGI. The CDR3 spells CASSYPDGLNTEAFF. The CDR3 coding sequence is TGTGCCAGCAGTTACCCGGACGGACTGAACACTGAAGCTTTCTTT.

J is TRBJ1-5 and V is TRBV6-5, with 9 bases that match TRBD1. V trimming: 5 bases; J trimming: 5 bases; junction bases outside the gene matches: 10. CDR3 length: 16 residues. Germline V gene sequence: CDR1 MNHEY, CDR2 SVGAGI. CDR3 region: CASSTTGGHSYQPQHF. CDR3 DNA sequence: TGTGCCAGCAGTACCACAGGGGGCCATTCGTATCAGCCCCAGCATTTT.

V and J are TRBV14 and TRBJ1-1; D is uncertain. V was shortened by 7 bases and J by 8 bases, with 14 bases between the two germline ends. This CDR3 contains 12 residues. Germline V lookup: CDR1 SGHDN, CDR2 FVKESK. CDR3 bases: TGTGCCAGCACCAAGACGGGAAAAGAAGCTTTCTTT. It is translated as CASTKTGKEAFF.

The chain has TRBV4-3 and TRBJ1-2; D remains ambiguous. Germline CDR1 and CDR2: LGHNA and YSLEER. The CDR3 has 15 residues. V was shortened by 0 bases and J by 5 bases, with 13 bases between the two germline ends. CDR3 DNA: TGCGCCAGCAGCCAAGATTCCGTGGGTGGGTATGGCTACACCTTC. Encoded protein: CASSQDSVGGYGYTF.

Comments on this clonotype: The germline gene is not matched at one end of the junction; a read error may be the cause. J is TRBJ1-1 and V is TRBV7-9, with D perhaps TRBD1 (6 bases). This CDR3 region has 13 residues. CDR1 SEHNR and CDR2 FQNEAQ come from the germline V gene (reference sequence). DNA of the CDR3: TGTGCCAGCAGCCACAGGGATGACACTGAAGCTCTCTTT. Translating it yields CASSHRDDTEALF.